Sequencing of this T cell receptor (beta chain) was carried out in a study of shared clonotypes between healthy human individuals. About the study: Researchers assigned three CD4 naive, three CD4 memory, two CD8 naive and one CD8 memory plate to each donor.

Each of the donors was a healthy adult who was HIV-negative and had not had a recent acute infection or vaccination. Donors, without exception, were Caucasian adults residing in Nashville, Tennessee. The CDR3 spans 15 residues. V was clipped by 4 bases and J by 0 bases; unmatched bases: 5. Per germline, CDR1 MDHEN and CDR2 SYDVKM. Produced via immunoSEQ multiplex PCR; TCRdb's table is partial and in-frame only. The sample consists of 740,000 or so clones, around 78% of them appearing once. General observations from the study: Of the naive CD4 clonotypes, around 4.9% were shared across a handful of donors.

In regard to this clone: Its target is unknown.

The TCR was taken from a woman aged 25-40 years in good health. This rearrangement joins TRBV28 to TRBJ1-1; 7 positions agree with TRBD1. The sequenced sample consisted of memory CD4+ T cells sorted from blood. Stated subset: CD45RA-negative fraction. The CDR3 reads CASSSQGVVNTEAFF. The CDR3 DNA is TGTGCCAGCAGTTCGCAGGGGGTAGTGAACACTGAAGCTTTCTTT.